This T cell receptor (beta chain) was sequenced for a study of blood T cell repertoires in COVID-19. Study summary: Italy, Spain and the United States were the sources of the convalescent and acute COVID-19 samples. T cells, B-cell-depleted T cells, or PBMCs provided the cDNA or gDNA that served as material.

In the source study's methods: From reference gene primer amplification, estimates of nucleated cell counts were derived. Produced via immunoSEQ multiplex PCR; TCRdb's table is partial and in-frame only. V and J calls and clone size come straight from that table; D and trimming were deduced from the DNA. The sample lists about 210,000 clones, around 89% occurring once. Deletions cut 2 bases from V and 2 bases from J, with 19 bases between. CDR3 length: 18 residues. CDR1 and CDR2 from the germline V gene are SGHAT and FQNNGV. The specimen sequenced was peripheral blood. The genes are TRBV11-2 and TRBJ1-3; D might be TRBD1 (6 bases). The sequence came from a woman aged 35 to 49 with acute or convalescent COVID-19. CDR3 amino acids: CASSLSTTGTSAGNTIYF. Here the CDR3 DNA reads TGTGCCAGCAGCTTATCTACTACCGGGACATCGGCTGGAAACACCATATATTTT.